This T cell receptor beta chain was captured in a study of blood T cells in healthy people across ages. Study-level points and caveats: Unsorted PBMCs prevented conclusive naive versus antigen-experienced comparison.

This clonotype has only a few counts. Its target is not known. Primers used in a second PCR of about 7 to 11 cycles were a sample-barcoded 5' primer and a J-beta primer mix. TCRdb analysed the 5' RACE reads with MiXCR anew, one entry per CDR3 protein. The sample holds around 990,000 distinct CDR3 sequences, almost 25% seen once. Aged roughly 6 to 90, donors were systemically healthy Caucasians from Russia. The CDR3 consists of 15 residues. Germline V gene sequence: CDR1 MNHEY, CDR2 SVGEGT. These data are also associated with another study on T cells of mothers and their children. This second study says: It was related mother-child pairs that showed slightly higher overlap than unrelated pairs, without reaching significance.

This sequence joins TRBV6-2 or TRBV6-3 and TRBJ2-5; 8 bases are a match to TRBD1. Matching the DNA end better, TRBJ2-7 makes the J call doubtful. Sequences were obtained from blood. The TCR sequence derives from a girl between 2 and 10 years old in good health. CDR3: CASSYFPTGAGEQYF. Here the CDR3 DNA reads TGTGCCAGCAGTTATTTCCCGACAGGGGCTGGCGAGCAGTACTTC.